This T cell receptor (beta chain) was found in a study of OX40 agonist ivuxolimab in advanced cancers. Concerning the study at large: The costimulatory receptor OX40 (CD134) was targeted by ivuxolimab, a fully human IgG2 agonistic monoclonal antibody. Three dose-escalation patients achieved partial responses, one with hepatocellular carcinoma and two with cutaneous melanoma. Peripheral TCRbeta sequencing aimed to test whether ivuxolimab altered TCR sequence diversity and caused clonal T-cell expansion. The paper describes the monotherapy dose-escalation part (N = 52 patients) of the phase I trial of ivuxolimab. The dose-escalation cohort was 80% to 90% male with a mean age of 60 years, ranging from about 20 to 80. Patients were allowed to have had prior anti-PD-1, anti-PD-L1 or anti-CTLA-4 therapy, and 40% of the dose-escalation patients had previously received checkpoint inhibitors. Intravenous ivuxolimab was administered to patients every 2 weeks at six dose levels: 0.01, 0.1, 0.3, 1.5, 3 and 10 mg/kg. Among the approximately 50 dose-escalation patients, about 20 had hepatocellular carcinoma, around 15 melanoma, 9 renal cell carcinoma and 9 head and neck cancer. Study-wide findings and limitations: The antigen specificity of the peripheral T cells that underwent clonal expansion was not determined. Low levels of normalized T-cell clonal expansion were also seen in some nonresponding patients. Clonal expansion of both CD4+ and CD8+ blood T cells was observed from baseline to week 6 at doses 0.1 to 3.0 mg/kg. After ivuxolimab, expanded clones were on average more numerous among CD8+ T cells than among CD4+ T cells. Partial responders in the 0.1-3.0 mg/kg groups had among the lowest normalized peripheral clonal expansion, especially among CD8+ T cells.

At the junction V is shortened by 5 bases and J by 10 bases, with 21 bases in between. The CDR3 has 14 amino acids, counting the end cysteine and phenylalanine. Only the CDR3 part of the read is kept: 42 bases, read in frame from the first base. The CDR1 and CDR2 encoded by the germline V gene are MDHEN and SYDVKM. Details on this clone: Its antigen target is currently unknown. No much larger clonotype is one base removed from it; base qualities were not supplied.

To sequence the TCRbeta CDR3 region, genomic DNA was isolated from the sorted cells. The immunoSEQ Assay was used to sequence the TCRbeta CDR3 regions. Held by TCRdb, this immuneACCESS table contains in-frame sequences only and omits some clones. Under half of the omission traces to an unresolved V gene where checked; the cause of the rest is unknown. The sample data list 55,000 to 85,000 clones, and 87% of these were observed just once. The ten largest make up approximately 1.3% of the sample. Patients with a history of autoimmune disease or receiving systemic immunosuppression were excluded from the trial. Peripheral blood for TCR sequencing was collected from all dose cohorts at baseline, on cycle 4 day 1, and on cycle 7 day 1. Samples came from an open-label, multicenter, first-in-human phase I dose-escalation trial of ivuxolimab. Adults with locally advanced or metastatic melanoma, renal cell carcinoma, hepatocellular carcinoma or head and neck squamous cell carcinoma were enrolled in the trial. Before TCR sequencing, CD4+ T cells and CD8+ T cells from peripheral blood were sorted into separate populations.

The sequenced sample was CD4+ or CD8+ T cells sorted from blood, obtained in a trial of the OX40 agonist ivuxolimab. Here the chain combines TRBV28 and TRBJ2-7, with the D gene too uncertain to name. The sequence derives from an adult with an advanced solid tumor such as melanoma, head and neck, liver or kidney cancer. At the DNA level, the sequence is TGTGCCAGCAGTCTCTCAGGAGTTCTACGAGGACAGTACTTC. Its protein is CASSLSGVLRGQYF.